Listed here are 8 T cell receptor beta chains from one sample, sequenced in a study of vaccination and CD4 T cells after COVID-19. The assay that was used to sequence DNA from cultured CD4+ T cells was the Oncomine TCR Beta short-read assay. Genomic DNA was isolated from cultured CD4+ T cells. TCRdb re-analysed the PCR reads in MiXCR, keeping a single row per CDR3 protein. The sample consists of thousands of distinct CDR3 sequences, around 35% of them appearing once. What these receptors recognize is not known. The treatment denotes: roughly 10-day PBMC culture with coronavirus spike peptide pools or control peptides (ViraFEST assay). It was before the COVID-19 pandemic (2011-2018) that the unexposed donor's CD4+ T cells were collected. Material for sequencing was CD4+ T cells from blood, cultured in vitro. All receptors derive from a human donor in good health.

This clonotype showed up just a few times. The CDR3 DNA reads TGTGCCAGCATTCTAGGGACAGGCACAGATACGCAGTATTTT. Its protein product is CASILGTGTDTQYF. The chain joins TRBV27 to TRBJ2-3; 7 bases match TRBD1. The V segment lost 7 bases and the J segment 1 base; nucleotides outside the gene matches: 5. The CDR3 length is 14 residues. Germline CDR1 is MNHEY and CDR2 is SMNVEV (reference sequence).

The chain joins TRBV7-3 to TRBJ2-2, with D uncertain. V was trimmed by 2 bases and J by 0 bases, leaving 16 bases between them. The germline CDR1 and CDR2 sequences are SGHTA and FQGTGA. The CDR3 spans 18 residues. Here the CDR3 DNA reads TGTGCCAGCAGCTTATATGGCAGCGACTCAGCGAACACCGGGGAGCTGTTTTTT. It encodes CASSLYGSDSANTGELFF. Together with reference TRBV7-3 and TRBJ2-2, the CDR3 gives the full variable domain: GAGVSQTPSNKVTEKGKYVELRCDPISGHTALYWYRQSLGQGPEFLIYFQGTGAADDSGLPNDRFFAVRPEGSVSTLKIQRTERGDSAVYLCASSLYGSDSANTGELFFGEGSRLTVL.

The CDR3 reads CASSEMVGMETQYF. DNA of the CDR3: TGTGCCAGCAGTGAAATGGTAGGGATGGAGACCCAGTACTTC. V gene TRBV6-1 combines with J gene TRBJ2-5; D is ambiguous. CDR3 length equals 14 residues. Trimming cost V 2 bases and J 5 bases, with 12 bases left between them. CDR1 is MNHNS and CDR2 is SASEGT in the germline V gene.

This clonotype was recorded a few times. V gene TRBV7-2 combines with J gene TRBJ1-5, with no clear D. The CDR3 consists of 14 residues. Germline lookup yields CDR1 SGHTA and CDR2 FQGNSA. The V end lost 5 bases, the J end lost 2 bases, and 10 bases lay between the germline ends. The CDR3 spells CASSRPGGNQPQHF. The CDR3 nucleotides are TGTGCCAGCAGCCGACCTGGAGGCAATCAGCCCCAGCATTTT.

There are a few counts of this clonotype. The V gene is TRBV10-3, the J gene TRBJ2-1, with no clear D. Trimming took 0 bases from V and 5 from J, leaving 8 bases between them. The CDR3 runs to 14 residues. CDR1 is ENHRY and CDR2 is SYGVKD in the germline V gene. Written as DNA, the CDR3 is TGTGCCATCAGTGAGTCGGTGGGCAACAATGAGCAGTTCTTC. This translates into CAISESVGNNEQFF.

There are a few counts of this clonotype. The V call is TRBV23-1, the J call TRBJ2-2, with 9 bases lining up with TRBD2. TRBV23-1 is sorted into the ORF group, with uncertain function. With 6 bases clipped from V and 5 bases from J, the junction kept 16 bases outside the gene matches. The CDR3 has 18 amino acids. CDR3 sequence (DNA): TGCGCCAGCAGAGCGGGAGGACCCAACCCTTCGATAACCGGGGAGCTGTTTTTT. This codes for CASRAGGPNPSITGELFF.

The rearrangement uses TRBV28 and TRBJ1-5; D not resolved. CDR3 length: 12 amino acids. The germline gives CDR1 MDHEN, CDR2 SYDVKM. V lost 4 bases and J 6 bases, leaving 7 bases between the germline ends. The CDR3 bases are TGTGCCAGCAGTTCCCCGGCTCAGCCCCAGCATTTT. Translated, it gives CASSSPAQPQHF.

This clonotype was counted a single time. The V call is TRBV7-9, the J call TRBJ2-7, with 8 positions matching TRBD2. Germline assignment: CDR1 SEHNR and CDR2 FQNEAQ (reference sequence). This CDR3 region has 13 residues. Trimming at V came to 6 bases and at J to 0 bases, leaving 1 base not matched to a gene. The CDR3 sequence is CASRSGSSYEQYF. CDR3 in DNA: TGTGCCAGCAGAAGCGGGAGCTCCTACGAGCAGTACTTC.